This TCR beta chain was sequenced during a study of blood T cell repertoires in COVID-19. CDR3 length equals 12 residues. The ends were cut back, 7 bases at V and 4 bases at J, with 10 bases in the middle. Germline CDR1 and CDR2: MDHEN and SYDVKM. The method was immunoSEQ multiplex PCR; TCRdb's version includes in-frame clones alone and lacks a portion of them. Of over 150,000 clones listed, roughly nine tenths are singletons. This clone came up once. The TCR was taken from a man in his thirties or forties with acute or convalescent COVID-19. The sequenced sample was peripheral blood. The rearrangement links TRBV28 to TRBJ1-2; D gene ambiguous. DNA of the CDR3: TGTGCCAGCACCCCACGGTCCTATGGCTACACCTTC. Translation: CASTPRSYGYTF.